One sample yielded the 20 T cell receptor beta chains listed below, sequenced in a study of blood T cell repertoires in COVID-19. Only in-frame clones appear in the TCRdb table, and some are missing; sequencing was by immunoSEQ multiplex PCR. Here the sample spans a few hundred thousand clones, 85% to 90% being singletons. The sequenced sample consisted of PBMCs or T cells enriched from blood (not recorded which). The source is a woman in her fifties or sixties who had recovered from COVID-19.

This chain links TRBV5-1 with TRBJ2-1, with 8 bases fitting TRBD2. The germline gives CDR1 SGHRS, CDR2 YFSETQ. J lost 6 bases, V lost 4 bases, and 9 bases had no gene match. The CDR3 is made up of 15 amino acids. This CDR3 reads CASSQPGLGGNEQFF. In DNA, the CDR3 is TGCGCCAGCAGCCAACCGGGACTAGGGGGCAATGAGCAGTTCTTC.

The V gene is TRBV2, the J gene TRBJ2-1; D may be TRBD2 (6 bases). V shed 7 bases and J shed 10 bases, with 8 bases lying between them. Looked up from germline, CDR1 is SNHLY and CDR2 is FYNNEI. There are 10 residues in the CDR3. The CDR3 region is CASMGREQFF. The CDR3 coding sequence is TGTGCCAGCATGGGGAGGGAGCAGTTCTTC.

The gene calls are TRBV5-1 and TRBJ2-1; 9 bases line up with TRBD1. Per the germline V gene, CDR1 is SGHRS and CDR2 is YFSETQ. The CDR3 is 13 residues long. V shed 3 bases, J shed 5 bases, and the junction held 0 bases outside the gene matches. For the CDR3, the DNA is TGCGCCAGCAGCTGGACAGGGGACAATGAGCAGTTCTTC. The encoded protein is CASSWTGDNEQFF.

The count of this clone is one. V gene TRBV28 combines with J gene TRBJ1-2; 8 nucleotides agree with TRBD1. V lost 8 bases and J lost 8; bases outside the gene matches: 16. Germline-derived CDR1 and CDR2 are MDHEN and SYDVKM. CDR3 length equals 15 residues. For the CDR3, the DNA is TGTGCCAGCGGGACACCGGGACAGGAGATGGGAGGCTACACCTTC. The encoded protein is CASGTPGQEMGGYTF.

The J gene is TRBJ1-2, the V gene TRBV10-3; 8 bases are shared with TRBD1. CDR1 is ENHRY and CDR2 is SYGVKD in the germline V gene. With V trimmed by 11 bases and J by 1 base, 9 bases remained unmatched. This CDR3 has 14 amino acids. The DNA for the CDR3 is TGTGCCGTCGGGACAGGAGATGGTAACTATGGCTACACCTTC. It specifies CAVGTGDGNYGYTF.

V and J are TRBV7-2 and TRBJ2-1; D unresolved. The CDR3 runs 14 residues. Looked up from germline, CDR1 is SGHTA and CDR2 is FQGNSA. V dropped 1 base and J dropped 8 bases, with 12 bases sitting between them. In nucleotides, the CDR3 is TGTGCCAGCAGCTTAGGGGCTGCCCGCGATGAGCAGTTCTTC. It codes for CASSLGAARDEQFF.

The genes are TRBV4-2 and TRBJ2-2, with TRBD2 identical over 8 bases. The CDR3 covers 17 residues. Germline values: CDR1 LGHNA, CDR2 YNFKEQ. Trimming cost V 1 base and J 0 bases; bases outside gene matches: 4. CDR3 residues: CASSQGSGDANTGELFF. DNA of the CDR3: TGTGCCAGCAGCCAAGGTAGCGGGGACGCGAACACCGGGGAGCTGTTTTTT.

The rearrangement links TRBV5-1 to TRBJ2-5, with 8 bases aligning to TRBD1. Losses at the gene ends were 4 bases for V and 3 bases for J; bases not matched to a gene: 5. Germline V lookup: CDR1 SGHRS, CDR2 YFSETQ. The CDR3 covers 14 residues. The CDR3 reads CASSQGQVKETQYF. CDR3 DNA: TGCGCCAGCAGCCAGGGACAGGTAAAAGAGACCCAGTACTTC.

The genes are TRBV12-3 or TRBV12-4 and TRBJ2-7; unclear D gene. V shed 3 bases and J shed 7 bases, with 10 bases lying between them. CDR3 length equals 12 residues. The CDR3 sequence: CASSLYLREQYF. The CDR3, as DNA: TGTGCCAGCAGTTTGTACCTGAGGGAGCAGTACTTC.

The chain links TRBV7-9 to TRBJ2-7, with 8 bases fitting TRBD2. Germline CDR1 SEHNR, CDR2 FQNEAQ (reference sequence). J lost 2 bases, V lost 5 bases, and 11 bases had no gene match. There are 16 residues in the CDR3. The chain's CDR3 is CASSPDYSGGPYEQYF. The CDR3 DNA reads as TGTGCCAGCAGCCCGGACTACAGCGGGGGCCCCTACGAGCAGTACTTC.

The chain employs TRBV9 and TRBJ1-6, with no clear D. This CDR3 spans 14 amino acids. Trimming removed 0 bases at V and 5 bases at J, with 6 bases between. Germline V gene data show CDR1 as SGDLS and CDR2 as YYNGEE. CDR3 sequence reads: CASSVGHNNSPLHF. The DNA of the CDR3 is TGTGCCAGCAGCGTAGGACACAATAATTCACCCCTCCACTTT.

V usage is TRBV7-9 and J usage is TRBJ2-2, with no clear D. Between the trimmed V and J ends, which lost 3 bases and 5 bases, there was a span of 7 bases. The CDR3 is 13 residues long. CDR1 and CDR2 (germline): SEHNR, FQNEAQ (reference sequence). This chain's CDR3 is CASSFLVTGELFF. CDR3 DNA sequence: TGTGCCAGCAGCTTCCTCGTAACCGGGGAGCTGTTTTTT.

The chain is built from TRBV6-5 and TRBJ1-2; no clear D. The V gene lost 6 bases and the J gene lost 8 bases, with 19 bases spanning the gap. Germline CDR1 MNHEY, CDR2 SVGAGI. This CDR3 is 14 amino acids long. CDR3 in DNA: TGTGCCAGCAGCGAGACTCGGTCACCGGCGGGCTACACCTTC. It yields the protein CASSETRSPAGYTF.

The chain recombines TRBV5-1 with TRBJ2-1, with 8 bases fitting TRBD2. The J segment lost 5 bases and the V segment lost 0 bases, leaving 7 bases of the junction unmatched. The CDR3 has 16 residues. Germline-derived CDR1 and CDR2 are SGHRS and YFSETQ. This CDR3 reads CASSLAGSGENNEQFF. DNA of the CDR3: TGCGCCAGCAGCTTGGCTGGTAGCGGGGAGAACAATGAGCAGTTCTTC.

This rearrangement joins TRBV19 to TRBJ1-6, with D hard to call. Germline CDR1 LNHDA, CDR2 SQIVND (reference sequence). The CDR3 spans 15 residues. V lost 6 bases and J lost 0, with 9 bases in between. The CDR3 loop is CASSLGYSYNSPLHF. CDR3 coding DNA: TGTGCCAGTAGCCTAGGCTACTCCTATAATTCACCCCTCCACTTT. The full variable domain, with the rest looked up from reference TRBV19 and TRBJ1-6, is DGGITQSPKYLFRKEGQNVTLSCEQNLNHDAMYWYRQDPGQGLRLIYYSQIVNDFQKGDIAEGYSVSREKKESFPLTVTSAQKNPTAFYLCASSLGYSYNSPLHFGNGTRLTVT.

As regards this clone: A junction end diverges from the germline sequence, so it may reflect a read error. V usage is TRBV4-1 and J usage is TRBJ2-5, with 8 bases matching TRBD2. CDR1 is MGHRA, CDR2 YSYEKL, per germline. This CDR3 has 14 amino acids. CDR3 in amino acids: CASSQEQAGESQYF. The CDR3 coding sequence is TGCGCCAGCAGCCAAGAGCAAGCGGGAGAGTCCCAGTACTTC.

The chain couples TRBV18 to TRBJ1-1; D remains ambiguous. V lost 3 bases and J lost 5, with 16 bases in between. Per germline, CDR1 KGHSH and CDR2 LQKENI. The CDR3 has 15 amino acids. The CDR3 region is CASSPPRAEATEAFF. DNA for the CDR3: TGTGCCAGCTCACCTCCGCGGGCCGAGGCAACTGAAGCTTTCTTT.

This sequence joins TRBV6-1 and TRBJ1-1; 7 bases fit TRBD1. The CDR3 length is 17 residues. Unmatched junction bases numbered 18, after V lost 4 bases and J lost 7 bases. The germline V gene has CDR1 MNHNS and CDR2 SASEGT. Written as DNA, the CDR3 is TGTGCCAGCAGTGTTAGATGGGGTCTTCCAGGGGGACTTGAAGCTTTCTTT. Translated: CASSVRWGLPGGLEAFF.

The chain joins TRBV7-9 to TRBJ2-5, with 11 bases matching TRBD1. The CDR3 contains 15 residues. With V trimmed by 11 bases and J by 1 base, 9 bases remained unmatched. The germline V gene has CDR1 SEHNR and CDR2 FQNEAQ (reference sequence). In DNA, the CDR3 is TGTGCCTCCCAGGCGGACAGGGGGCCCCAAGAGACCCAGTACTTC. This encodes CASQADRGPQETQYF. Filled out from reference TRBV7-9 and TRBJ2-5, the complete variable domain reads DTGVSQNPRHKITKRGQNVTFRCDPISEHNRLYWYRQTLGQGPEFLTYFQNEAQLEKSRLLSDRFSAERPKGSFSTLEIQRTEQGDSAMYLCASQADRGPQETQYFGPGTRLLVL.

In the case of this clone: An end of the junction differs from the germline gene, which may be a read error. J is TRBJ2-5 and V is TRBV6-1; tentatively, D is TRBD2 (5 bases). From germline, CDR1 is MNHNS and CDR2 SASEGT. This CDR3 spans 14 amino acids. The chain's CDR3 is CASSEVAGQDTQYF. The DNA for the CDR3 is TGTGCCAGCAGTGAGGTGGCGGGCCAAGATACCCAGTACTTC.